In this sample, the clone carrying this T cell receptor beta chain turned up many times. Trimming removed 1 base at V and 4 bases at J, with 16 bases between. Germline CDR1 reads SGHTA; CDR2 reads FQGNSA. The CDR3 is 16 residues long. TCRdb re-derived calls from the 5' RACE reads in MiXCR, one entry per CDR3 protein. The table includes about 32,000 distinct CDR3 sequences, 5% to 8.5% detected once. This sample stems from a study of T cells after yellow fever vaccination. The sample was PBMCs, either bulk or a sorted T-cell subset (CD4+, CD8+, memory, or dextramer-sorted; not recorded which), taken on the day of the first yellow fever vaccination. The origin of this receptor is a young man who received the YFV17D yellow fever vaccine. The chain links TRBV7-2 to TRBJ1-1, with D uncertain. The CDR3: CASSLEGLGVRTEAFF. CDR3 bases: TGTGCCAGCAGCTTAGAGGGCTTAGGCGTCCGCACTGAAGCTTTCTTT.